This TCR beta chain was recovered during a study of CD8 T cells in ankylosing spondylitis. This clonotype has a count of ten or more. Antigen specificity is unknown. By quantitative 5'-RACE with molecular barcodes, the TCR beta libraries were made. Each CDR3 protein gets one entry after TCRdb re-called the 5' RACE reads with MiXCR. The data show some 220,000 distinct CDR3 sequences, more than 5.5% seen once. The study's findings and limits: Within ankylosing spondylitis blood, a TCR beta motif made up of several highly homologous variants appeared to be characteristic. In ankylosing spondylitis patients, matched synovial fluid reportedly showed significant enrichment of disease-linked clones.

The CDR3 runs 13 residues. Per the germline V gene, CDR1 is LGHNA and CDR2 is YNFKEQ. V dropped 8 bases and J dropped 4 bases, with 14 bases sitting between them. The clonotype was recovered from a male donor with ankylosing spondylitis. V is TRBV4-2 and J is TRBJ1-1; maybe TRBD1 (5 bases). Input material: blood, either unsorted or a sorted T cell fraction (not recorded which). CDR3 bases: TGTGCCAGCGTCCTAAAGGGGTCCACTGAAGCTTTCTTT. Its protein is CASVLKGSTEAFF.